This TCR beta chain was sequenced for a study of OX40 agonist ivuxolimab in advanced cancers. CDR1 is SGHTA and CDR2 is FQGTGA in the germline V gene. V lost 4 bases and J 0 bases, leaving 9 bases between the germline ends. The CDR3 spans 14 residues. The assay was immunoSEQ multiplex PCR, and TCRdb's table has in-frame clones only and misses some. The sample has tens of thousands of clones; about 90% are singletons. The V gene is TRBV7-3, the J gene TRBJ1-2, with D possibly TRBD1 on 6 matching bases. The sequencing used CD4+ or CD8+ T cells sorted from blood, collected in a trial of the OX40 agonist ivuxolimab. This TCR derives from an adult with an advanced solid tumor such as melanoma, head and neck, liver or kidney cancer. The CDR3 spells CASSYDRSNYGYTF. CDR3 sequence (DNA): TGTGCCAGCAGCTATGACAGGTCTAACTATGGCTACACCTTC.